What follows are 2 T cell receptor beta chains derived from one specimen sequenced in a study of blood T cell repertoires in COVID-19. Some clones are missing from TCRdb's copy, which holds only in-frame ones; the method was immunoSEQ multiplex PCR. The sample records more than 100,000 clones, about 88% being singletons. The specimen was peripheral blood. These receptors came from a human donor in a cohort sampled during active COVID-19.

The chain links TRBV10-3 to TRBJ2-5, with D unresolved. The ends were cut back, 0 bases at V and 3 bases at J, with 5 bases in the middle. The CDR3 is 13 amino acids. In germline, CDR1 is ENHRY, CDR2 SYGVKD. For the CDR3, the DNA is TGTGCCATCAGTGAGTCGATAGAAGAGACCCAGTACTTC. It is translated as CAISESIEETQYF.

The chain links TRBV28 to TRBJ1-5; TRBD1 might be the D (6 bases). V dropped 7 bases and J dropped 1 base, with 14 bases sitting between them. Germline V CDR1 and CDR2: MDHEN, SYDVKM. This CDR3 spans 15 amino acids. The CDR3 DNA follows: TGTGCCAGCAAGACCTGGACAGCGAGCAATCAGCCCCAGCATTTT. It encodes CASKTWTASNQPQHF.